A selection of T cell receptor beta chains follows, all from one sample in a study of cytomegalovirus exposure and HLA in healthy donors. TCRdb's table, derived via immunoSEQ multiplex PCR, lists solely in-frame clones and lacks some. The table shows approximately 97,000 clones, with under 90% occurring only once. Sequenced: PBMCs. The receptors originated from a woman between 70 and 85 years old in good health and CMV-seropositive. Both conserved end residues are part of each CDR3. A D gene is named only where the DNA matches it firmly. Size is stated for part of the rows, as once, few or many counts, or as a class when the clone is expanded.

J gene: TRBJ2-7
D gene: -
V gene: TRBV5-1
clone size: -
CDR3 protein: CASSFRQVSSYEQYF
CDR3 DNA: TGCGCCAGCAGCTTTCGACAGGTGAGCTCCTACGAGCAGTACTTC

J gene: TRBJ2-2
D gene: -
V gene: TRBV6-5
clone size: -
CDR3 protein: CASSYMGLGNTGELFF
CDR3 DNA: TGTGCCAGCAGTTACATGGGGCTAGGGAACACCGGGGAGCTGTTTTTT

J gene: TRBJ1-3
D gene: -
V gene: TRBV6-5
clone size: -
CDR3 protein: CASSYTRQGPGNTIYF
CDR3 DNA: TGTGCCAGCAGTTACACCCGTCAGGGTCCTGGAAACACCATATATTTT

J gene: TRBJ1-2
D gene: -
V gene: TRBV6-5
clone size: -
CDR3 protein: CASSYGLGAGYGYTF
CDR3 DNA: TGTGCCAGCAGTTACGGGCTGGGGGCCGGGTATGGCTACACCTTC

J gene: TRBJ1-5
D gene: TRBD1
V gene: TRBV28
clone size: -
CDR3 protein: CASSLSFQGAGQPQHF
CDR3 DNA: TGTGCCAGCAGTTTATCCTTCCAGGGGGCCGGGCAGCCCCAGCATTTT

J gene: TRBJ1-2
D gene: -
V gene: TRBV7-2
clone size: -
CDR3 protein: CASSLDTHNYGYTF
CDR3 DNA: TGTGCCAGCAGCTTAGATACACACAACTATGGCTACACCTTC

J gene: TRBJ2-5
D gene: TRBD1
V gene: TRBV5-1
clone size: -
CDR3 protein: CASSRKGADNQETQYF
CDR3 DNA: TGCGCCAGCAGCCGGAAGGGGGCGGACAACCAAGAGACCCAGTACTTC

J gene: TRBJ1-5
D gene: -
V gene: TRBV30
clone size: -
CDR3 protein: CAWSPGQYNQPQHF
CDR3 DNA: TGTGCCTGGAGTCCAGGGCAGTACAATCAGCCCCAGCATTTT

J gene: TRBJ2-5
D gene: TRBD1
V gene: TRBV19
clone size: -
CDR3 protein: CASSMWTGGQETQYF
CDR3 DNA: TGTGCCAGTTCGATGTGGACAGGCGGCCAAGAGACCCAGTACTTC

J gene: TRBJ1-2
D gene: TRBD1
V gene: TRBV4-3
clone size: -
CDR3 protein: CASSQRGTGAYGYTF
CDR3 DNA: TGCGCCAGCAGCCAGAGGGGGACAGGGGCCTATGGCTACACCTTC

J gene: TRBJ2-7
D gene: TRBD1
V gene: TRBV28
clone size: -
CDR3 protein: CASSSEGQGAYEQYF
CDR3 DNA: TGTGCCAGCAGTTCGGAGGGACAGGGGGCTTACGAGCAGTACTTC

J gene: TRBJ2-7
D gene: TRBD2
V gene: TRBV30
clone size: -
CDR3 protein: CAWTSGSYEQYF
CDR3 DNA: TGTGCCTGGACTAGCGGAAGCTACGAGCAGTACTTC

J gene: TRBJ2-7
D gene: TRBD2
V gene: TRBV28
clone size: -
CDR3 protein: CASRLAPTYEQYF
CDR3 DNA: TGTGCCAGCAGACTAGCGCCGACCTACGAGCAGTACTTC

J gene: TRBJ2-7
D gene: -
V gene: TRBV4-1
clone size: -
CDR3 protein: CASSQPNGVGEQYF
CDR3 DNA: TGCGCCAGCAGCCAACCAAACGGGGTCGGCGAGCAGTACTTC

J gene: TRBJ2-1
D gene: TRBD1
V gene: TRBV18
clone size: -
CDR3 protein: CASSARDRVHNEQFF
CDR3 DNA: TGTGCCAGCTCTGCCCGGGACAGGGTCCACAATGAGCAGTTCTTC

J gene: TRBJ1-3
D gene: -
V gene: TRBV27
clone size: few
CDR3 protein: CASSSRPGQGYSGNTIYF
CDR3 DNA: TGTGCCAGCAGCAGCCGGCCGGGGCAGGGGTACTCTGGAAACACCATATATTTT

J gene: TRBJ2-7
D gene: -
V gene: TRBV15
clone size: once
CDR3 protein: CATSRDWRQAGYEQYF
CDR3 DNA: TGTGCCACCAGCAGAGATTGGCGGCAGGCGGGGTACGAGCAGTACTTC

J gene: TRBJ2-3
D gene: -
V gene: TRBV7-2
clone size: once
CDR3 protein: CASSSTRDTDTQYF
CDR3 DNA: TGTGCCAGCAGCTCGACTAGGGACACAGATACGCAGTATTTT

J gene: TRBJ2-3
D gene: TRBD2
V gene: TRBV6-6
clone size: once
CDR3 protein: CASSTGGGGTDTQYF
CDR3 DNA: TGTGCCAGCAGTACGGGCGGGGGGGGCACAGATACGCAGTATTTT

J gene: TRBJ2-7
D gene: TRBD2
V gene: TRBV6-5
clone size: -
CDR3 protein: CVSSPRLAGPYEQYF
CDR3 DNA: TGTGTCAGCAGCCCTCGACTAGCGGGGCCCTACGAGCAGTACTTC

J gene: TRBJ2-7
D gene: -
V gene: TRBV29-1
clone size: few
CDR3 protein: CSVPAASRYEQYF
CDR3 DNA: TGCAGCGTTCCTGCCGCGTCCAGGTACGAGCAGTACTTC

J gene: TRBJ2-5
D gene: TRBD1
V gene: TRBV5-4
clone size: -
CDR3 protein: CASSSVPGQWETQYF
CDR3 DNA: TGTGCCAGCAGCTCCGTTCCGGGACAGTGGGAGACCCAGTACTTC

J gene: TRBJ1-1
D gene: -
V gene: TRBV5-1
clone size: once
CDR3 protein: CASSLEGAKGSNTEAFF
CDR3 DNA: TGCGCCAGCAGCTTGGAAGGGGCCAAGGGCTCGAACACTGAAGCTTTCTTT

J gene: TRBJ2-5
D gene: TRBD1
V gene: TRBV5-4
clone size: -
CDR3 protein: CASSGVTGGETQYF
CDR3 DNA: TGTGCCAGCAGCGGGGTGACAGGGGGAGAGACCCAGTACTTC